This T cell receptor beta chain is drawn from a study of metastatic and nonmetastatic thyroid tumors (dated by TCRdb to the early 2020s). Context from the whole study: For patients with malignant and with benign thyroid disease, the researchers compared repertoires between peripheral blood samples and tumor or nodule tissue samples.

A word on this clone: This receptor's antigen is unknown. Per-nucleotide qualities are absent, and no much larger clonotype sits a single base away.

None of the patients had been given any treatment before thyroid surgery. The study retrospectively analysed patient clinical samples collected from about 2011 to 2018 using T-cell receptor beta sequencing. Ends trimmed: V by 5 bases, J by 7 bases; bases unmatched to a gene: 8. The CDR3 contains 15 residues, cysteine and phenylalanine counted. Left in the record is the CDR3 DNA by itself, 45 bases read in frame from the first base. The germline V gene encodes CDR1 SEHNR and CDR2 FQNEAQ (reference sequence). The library was produced with PCR. For sequencing, an Illumina HiSeq 4000 was employed. High-throughput sequencing was used to profile the CDR3 region of the TCR beta-chain in every patient. In the source study's methods: Drawing on CDR3 differences between clinicopathological groups, the researchers built a classifier meant to tell apart patients with distant-metastatic papillary thyroid cancer. The Shannon index was used to measure repertoire diversity, and the Morisita-Horn index was used to measure how similar tumor and blood repertoires were. TCRdb reanalyzed the raw reads on its own, using fastp at Q25 for trimming and MiXCR for clone calling, and kept in-frame beta chains. The V and J calls and clone size are TCRdb's, not the authors'. The sample data list roughly 28,000 clones, and less than 25% of these were observed just once. The ten largest account for 39% of the sample.

General findings and caveats noted by the study authors: In both blood and tumor samples, malignant tumors were reported to have significantly higher TCR beta diversity than benign nodules.

The sequenced sample consisted of blood. The sequence derives from a female donor with papillary thyroid cancer or a benign thyroid nodule (not recorded which). Some clones in this sample may be carry-over from other donors' samples. The chain was built from TRBV7-9 and TRBJ2-2; the junction holds 9 bases that match TRBD2. At the DNA level, the sequence is TGTGCCAGCAGCATAAGGACTAGCGTTGGCGGGGAGCTGTTTTTT. The translation is CASSIRTSVGGELFF.